This T cell receptor (beta chain) was sequenced for a study of T cells in Graves' hyperthyroidism and ophthalmopathy (dated by TCRdb to between 2018 and 2021). Looking at the study overall: Peripheral blood samples were taken at the time of initial diagnosis, prior to any treatment. TCR V-J signatures able to tell the groups apart were searched for in a discovery cohort of approximately 95 patients, of whom over 40 had Graves' ophthalmopathy and around 57 had stable Graves' hyperthyroidism. In several Graves' hyperthyroidism patients, the study also compared T-cell repertoires from thyroid tissue with T-cell repertoires from blood. Prospective prediction of ophthalmopathy was tested in an independent validation cohort of some 19 hyperthyroidism patients and 15 to 17 patients who later progressed to ophthalmopathy. The 100 or so discovery patients were randomly divided into training and test sets at a 7:3 ratio. According to the paper, TCR Vbeta CDR3 sequencing was carried out on more than 120 peripheral blood samples, which came from more than 40 ophthalmopathy, approximately 78 hyperthyroidism and roughly 17 progressor patients. Once sampling was done, hyperthyroidism patients were given methimazole at a starting dose of 30 mg daily, whereas ophthalmopathy patients were given high-dose intravenous methylprednisolone.

In the case of this clonotype: Its antigen is currently not known. Nothing much larger sits one base from this clone, and base qualities are not available.

CDR1 and CDR2 were assigned from the germline V gene as ENHRY and SYGVKD. The germline ends are 13 bases apart after V is trimmed by 7 bases and J by 0 bases. From the cysteine through the phenylalanine, the CDR3 covers 15 amino acids. This entry keeps only the CDR3 DNA: 45 bases, framed from base 1. General study outcomes and caveats: No statistical method was used to fix the sample size in advance, and group allocation was not hidden from the investigators. Ophthalmopathy was separated from stable hyperthyroidism by a 13 V-J signature model, with 85% to 90% sensitivity and about 84% specificity obtained in cross-validation and 80%/75% obtained in testing. Most expanded thyroid clonotypes (frequency above 0.001) were also detected in blood, a finding suggesting that blood repertoires may reflect thyroid immune responses. In validation, progression to ophthalmopathy was predicted by the model with around 70% sensitivity and under 85% specificity, a median of about 6.8 months before onset.

Ophthalmopathy patients had moderately to severely active disease, Clinical Activity Score of at least 3, NOSPECS grade of at least 4, and duration under 3 months. Exclusion was applied to patients with uncontrolled infections, other autoimmune diseases, pregnancy or lactation. Diagnoses were based on clinical symptoms, serum thyroxine and TRAb, thyroid ultrasound and orbital computed tomography. PBMCs were isolated from 10 ml of fresh peripheral blood by Ficoll-Paque density gradient centrifugation. Trizol reagent was used to extract total RNA, and RNA quality was then checked on an Agilent 2100 Bioanalyzer. The TCR beta CDR3 regions were amplified from the RNA transcripts. The TCR CDR3 was subjected to a first round of RT-PCR using the HTBI primer set and the Qiagen OneStep RT-PCR kit. Libraries were constructed in a second round of multiplex PCR, after which size selection and purification were performed. Paired-end sequencing of the libraries was performed with 100 bp reads on an Illumina HiSeq2000. In the original analysis: SOAPnuke was used to process the raw data, removing reads that contained adapters or uncalled bases, had a mean Phred below 15, or lacked an exact match to the constant primer or identifier. COPE v1.2.5 was used to merge high-quality paired reads, and clonotypes were defined as unique nucleotide sequences. MiTCR v1.1 was used to align the clonotypes against IMGT TRBV, TRBD and TRBJ reference segments. The analysis included only V-J combinations with a frequency above 0.0001, which together covered roughly 99% of the repertoires. A TCS score was defined as the ratio between F50 (clonal expansion) and ExV (chaos), using BLOSUM62-based TCRdist between CDR3 peptides within each V-J. Welch's t-statistics and random forest reduced 500 to 550 V-J features to 13, which were used in a naive Bayes classifier (R e1071). TCRdb trimmed public reads at Q25 via fastp, called clones via MiXCR and kept in-frame beta chains. Every distinct CDR3 protein forms one entry, paired with its most common genes and DNA. Clone size and V and J calls follow TCRdb, not the original study. For this sample the table gives about 500,000 distinct CDR3 sequences, of which 15% to 20% were detected only once. The ten most abundant clones make up about 29% of the sample.

The sequencing input was blood. The chain couples TRBV10-3 to TRBJ2-1; possibly the D gene is TRBD2, per 6 matching bases. This TCR derives from a woman in her 30s with Graves' ophthalmopathy. The sequenced DNA: TGTGCCATCACCCCAACGGGGGACTCCTACAATGAGCAGTTCTTC. Its translation reads: CAITPTGDSYNEQFF.